This entry features one TCR beta chain sequence. The antigen is unknown. Trimming left V 5 bases short and J 7 bases short, with 19 bases between. The CDR3 is made up of 15 amino acids. Germline V lookup: CDR1 LNHDA, CDR2 SQIVND (reference sequence). These data belong to a study of OX40 agonist ivuxolimab in advanced cancers. At the level of the study: Patients were infused with ivuxolimab every 2 weeks at 0.01 to 10 mg/kg.

Blood sampling was done at baseline, cycle 4 day 1, and cycle 7 day 1. Sequencing used immunoSEQ multiplex PCR; TCRdb keeps in-frame clones, though not all of them. The table records approximately 58,000 clones, about 85% of them present only once. Broader study findings: In a subset of nonresponders, normalized T-cell clonal expansion was also low.

Material: CD4+ or CD8+ T cells sorted from blood, obtained in a trial of the OX40 agonist ivuxolimab. This chain links TRBV19 with TRBJ2-3; D possibly uses TRBD1 or TRBD2 (5 bases each). The source is an adult with an advanced solid tumor such as melanoma, head and neck, liver or kidney cancer. The DNA of the CDR3 is TGTGCCAGTAGTGCCTCCTCGGGGCTCCTTTATACGCAGTATTTT. This sequence encodes CASSASSGLLYTQYF.